This T cell receptor (beta chain) is drawn from a study of blood T cells in healthy people across ages (dated by TCRdb to the mid-2010s). Notes on the research overall: In model experiments, template switching captured roughly one uniquely barcoded TCR beta cDNA molecule for every two T cells. To track age-related changes in TCR beta repertoire diversity, the study relied on deep sequencing normalized with unique cDNA molecular identifiers. Donors were grouped into four age groups: young (average approximately 15 years), middle-aged (39), aged (roughly 67) and long-lived (approximately 81). Donors of different ages were randomly distributed across sequencing lanes to avoid experimental bias. For two donors (one aged 18 to 29 and one aged 80 or older), the study analyzed two additional independent replicas of 1 million unique cDNA reads from the same blood draw.

The protocol used for the library was 5' RACE. The sequencing machine was an Illumina HiSeq 2500. The second PCR ran for about 7 to 11 cycles and used a J-beta primer mix along with a sample-barcoded 5' primer. Each TCR beta cDNA molecule received a unique molecular identifier from a template-switch 5' adaptor carrying 12 random nucleotides. Each sample yielded at least 3 million CDR3-containing paired-end reads. All of the RNA was converted into first-strand cDNA using the Mint cDNA synthesis kit, with a TRBC-specific oligonucleotide serving as the primer. Following uracil-DNA glycosylase treatment, all cDNA underwent a first 18-cycle PCR with the universal primers M1SS and BC2_uni_R. The paper's data handling went like this. Normalization of each sample was performed by random selection of 1 million high-quality reads, each carrying a distinct molecular identifier. Instead of being binned into consensus sequences, reads that shared molecular identifiers were thrown out. MiTCR, with a Q25 quality threshold and the strictest error-elimination algorithm, was used for CDR3 identification, clonotype clustering and error correction. A nonparametric unseen species model using Euler transformation provided a lower-bound estimate of total TCR beta diversity. TCRdb applied fastp at Q25 and MiXCR to the public reads, then kept only in-frame beta chains. Rows with one shared CDR3 protein collapse into an entry with the most common genes and DNA. The V and J calls, along with clone size, are taken from TCRdb and not from the paper's own processing. A total of under 2 million distinct CDR3 sequences appear in this sample, approximately 32% of them only once. The top ten constitute 11% of the sample.

The donors were roughly 40 Caucasian individuals from Russia, aged 6 to 90 years, who were systemically healthy. Around 10 milliliters of peripheral blood were collected from each donor into EDTA-treated Vacutainer tubes. Ficoll-Paque density-gradient centrifugation was used to isolate PBMCs, with at least 7 million per sample. Trizol reagent was used to extract total RNA from PBMCs, with at least 5 micrograms per sample. For every donor, an aliquot of PBMCs went through flow cytometry to measure the percentages of naive CD45RAhigh/CD27high T cells. Remarks on this clonotype: The antigen it recognizes is unknown. No quality values exist for individual bases; no much larger clone is one base distant.

Cut back by 3 bases and 9 bases, the V and J ends lie 12 bases apart. The CDR3 starts with the cysteine, ends with the phenylalanine, and has 13 residues. Only the CDR3 region is kept as DNA, spanning 39 bases read in frame from base 1. Based on the germline V gene (reference sequence), the CDR1 and CDR2 sequences are SGHAT and FQDESV. The full study reports these points: Total diversity estimates from one million sequenced T cells were considered lower bounds and underestimates. Because donor CMV infection status was unknown, age-related changes in expanded clonotypes were potentially confounded. The percentage of naive T cells measured by flow cytometry correlated strongly with observed TCR beta diversity. Observed TCR beta diversity per million T cells fell roughly linearly with age, and a significant reduction was already apparent by age roughly 41. Because profiling used bulk unsorted PBMCs, naive and antigen-experienced compartments could not be compared conclusively. Compared with the aged group, more naive CD4+ T cells, fewer expanded clones and increased TCR diversity were shown by the long-lived group, suggesting age selection.

This TCR came from a woman younger than 45 in good health. This chain is built from TRBV11-1 and TRBJ2-1, with a tentative D gene TRBD2 over 6 matching bases. The sequencing input was blood. The nucleotide sequence reads as follows: TGTGCCAGCAGCTTTGTTAGCGGCGGTGAGCAGTTCTTC. The encoded protein is CASSFVSGGEQFF.